This section outlines one TCR beta chain sequence together with its context. cDNA reverse transcribed from extracted RNA served as the sequencing template. Data came from immunoSEQ multiplex PCR; TCRdb stores just in-frame clones and leaves some out. The table lists about 190,000 clones, 45% to 65% of them singletons, with approximately 0.7% in the top ten. The sample belongs to a study of CD8+ T cells in alopecia areata. Per the germline V gene, CDR1 is SQVTM and CDR2 is ANQGSEA. The CDR3 sequence is 13 residues long. After removal of 6 bases from V and 5 bases from J, the junction contained 4 bases not matched to a gene. Indicated treatment: oral pan-JAK inhibitor, 5-10 mg twice daily.

The specimen was CD4+ T cells sorted from blood, collected at week 4, from a patient treated with tofacitinib. This TCR was sampled from a human donor with alopecia areata. The rearrangement uses TRBV29-1 and TRBJ2-5; 12 nucleotides align to TRBD2. This CDR3 reads CSVPGTSGETQYF. CDR3 DNA: TGCAGCGTGCCGGGGACTAGCGGGGAGACCCAGTACTTC.